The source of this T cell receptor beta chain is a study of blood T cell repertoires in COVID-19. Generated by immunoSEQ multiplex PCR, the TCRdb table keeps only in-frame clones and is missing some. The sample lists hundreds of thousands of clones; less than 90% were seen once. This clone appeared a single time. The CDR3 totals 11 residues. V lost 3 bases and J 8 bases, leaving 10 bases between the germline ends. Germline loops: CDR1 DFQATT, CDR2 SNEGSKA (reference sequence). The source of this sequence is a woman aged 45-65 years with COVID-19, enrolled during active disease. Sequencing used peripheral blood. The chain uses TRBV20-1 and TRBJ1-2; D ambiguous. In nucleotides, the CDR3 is TGCAGTGCTAGCTACGGAGGAGGCTACACCTTC. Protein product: CSASYGGGYTF.